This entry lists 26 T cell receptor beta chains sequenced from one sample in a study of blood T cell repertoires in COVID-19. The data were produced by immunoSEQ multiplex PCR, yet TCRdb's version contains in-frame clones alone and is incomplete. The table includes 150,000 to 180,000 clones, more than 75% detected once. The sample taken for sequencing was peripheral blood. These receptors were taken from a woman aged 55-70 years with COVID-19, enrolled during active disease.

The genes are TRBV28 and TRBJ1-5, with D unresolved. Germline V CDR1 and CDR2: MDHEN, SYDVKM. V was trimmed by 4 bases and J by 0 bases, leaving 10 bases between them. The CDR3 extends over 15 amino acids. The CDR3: CASSYVANSNQPQHF. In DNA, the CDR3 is TGTGCCAGCAGTTATGTAGCTAATAGCAATCAGCCCCAGCATTTT.

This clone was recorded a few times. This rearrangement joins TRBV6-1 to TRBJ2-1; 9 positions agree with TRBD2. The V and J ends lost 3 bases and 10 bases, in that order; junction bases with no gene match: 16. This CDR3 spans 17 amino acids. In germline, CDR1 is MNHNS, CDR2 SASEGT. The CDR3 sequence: CASSDRVIAGVLEEQFF. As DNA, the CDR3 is TGTGCCAGCAGTGACCGCGTCATAGCGGGGGTCTTGGAGGAGCAGTTCTTC.

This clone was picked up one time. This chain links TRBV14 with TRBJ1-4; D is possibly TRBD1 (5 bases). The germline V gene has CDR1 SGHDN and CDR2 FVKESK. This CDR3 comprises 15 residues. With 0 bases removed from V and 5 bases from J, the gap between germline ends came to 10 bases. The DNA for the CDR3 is TGTGCCAGCAGCCAAGACTTGGGGCTGAATGAAAAACTGTTTTTT. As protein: CASSQDLGLNEKLFF.

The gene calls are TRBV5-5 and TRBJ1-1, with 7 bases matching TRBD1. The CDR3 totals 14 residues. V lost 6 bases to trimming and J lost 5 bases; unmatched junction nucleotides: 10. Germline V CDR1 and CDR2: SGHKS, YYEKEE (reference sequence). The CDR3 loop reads CASTQAGGSTEAFF. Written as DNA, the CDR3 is TGTGCCAGCACCCAGGCAGGGGGAAGTACTGAAGCTTTCTTT.

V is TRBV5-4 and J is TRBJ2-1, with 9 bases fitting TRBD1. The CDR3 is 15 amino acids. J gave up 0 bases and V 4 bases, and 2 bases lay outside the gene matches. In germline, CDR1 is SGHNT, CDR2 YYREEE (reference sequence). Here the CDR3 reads CASSPTGGSYNEQFF. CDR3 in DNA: TGTGCCAGCAGCCCGACAGGGGGCTCCTACAATGAGCAGTTCTTC.

This chain's CDR3 is CASSSGTANSPLHF. CDR3 sequence (DNA): TGTGCCAGTAGTAGCGGGACAGCAAATTCACCCCTCCACTTT. This chain uses TRBV19 with TRBJ1-6, with 7 nucleotides matching TRBD1. CDR1 is LNHDA, CDR2 SQIVND, per germline (reference sequence). The ends lost 4 bases at V and 7 bases at J; junction bases unmatched: 4. The CDR3 length is 14 residues.

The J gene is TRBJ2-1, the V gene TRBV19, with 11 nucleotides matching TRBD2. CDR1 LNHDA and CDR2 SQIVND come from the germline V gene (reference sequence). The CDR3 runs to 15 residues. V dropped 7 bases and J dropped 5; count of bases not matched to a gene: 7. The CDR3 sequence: CASTSSGGPNNEQFF. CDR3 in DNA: TGTGCCAGTACGTCTAGCGGGGGGCCAAACAATGAGCAGTTCTTC.

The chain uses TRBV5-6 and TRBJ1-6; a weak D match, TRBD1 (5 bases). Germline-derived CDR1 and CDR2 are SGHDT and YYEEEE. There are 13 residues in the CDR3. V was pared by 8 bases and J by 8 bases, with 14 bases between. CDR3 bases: TGTGCCAGTGGGATCCCGGGGGATTCACCCCTCCACTTT. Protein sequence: CASGIPGDSPLHF.

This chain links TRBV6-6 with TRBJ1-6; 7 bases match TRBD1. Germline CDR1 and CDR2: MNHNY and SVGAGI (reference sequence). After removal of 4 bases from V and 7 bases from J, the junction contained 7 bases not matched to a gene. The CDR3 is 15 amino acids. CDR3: CASSFKGGPNSPLHF. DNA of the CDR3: TGTGCCAGCAGTTTCAAAGGGGGCCCCAATTCACCCCTCCACTTT.

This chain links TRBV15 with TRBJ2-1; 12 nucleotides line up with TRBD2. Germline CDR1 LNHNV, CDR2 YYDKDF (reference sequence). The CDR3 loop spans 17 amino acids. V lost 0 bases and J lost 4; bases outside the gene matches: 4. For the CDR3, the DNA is TGTGCCACCAGCAGAGATCCGCTAGCGGGAGGGTACAATGAGCAGTTCTTC. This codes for CATSRDPLAGGYNEQFF.

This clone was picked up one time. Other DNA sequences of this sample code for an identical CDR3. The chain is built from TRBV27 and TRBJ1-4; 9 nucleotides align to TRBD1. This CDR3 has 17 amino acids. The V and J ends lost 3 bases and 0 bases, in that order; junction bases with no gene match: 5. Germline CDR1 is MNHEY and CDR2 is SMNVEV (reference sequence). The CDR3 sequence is CASSLTGGRATNEKLFF. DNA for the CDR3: TGTGCCAGCAGTTTGACAGGGGGTAGAGCAACTAATGAAAAACTGTTTTTT.

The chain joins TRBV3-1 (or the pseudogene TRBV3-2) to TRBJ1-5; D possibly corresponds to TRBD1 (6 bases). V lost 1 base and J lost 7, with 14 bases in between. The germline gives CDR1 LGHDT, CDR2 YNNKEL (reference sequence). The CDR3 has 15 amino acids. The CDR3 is CASSQGTGKRQPQHF. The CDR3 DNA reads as TGTGCCAGCAGCCAAGGTACAGGGAAAAGGCAGCCCCAGCATTTT.

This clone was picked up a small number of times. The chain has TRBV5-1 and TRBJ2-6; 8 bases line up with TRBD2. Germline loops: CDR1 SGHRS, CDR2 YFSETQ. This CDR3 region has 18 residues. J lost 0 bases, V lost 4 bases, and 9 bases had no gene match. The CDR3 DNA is TGCGCCAGCAGCCTCCTAAGCGGGAGAGGCTCTGGGGCCAACGTCCTGACTTTC. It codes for CASSLLSGRGSGANVLTF.

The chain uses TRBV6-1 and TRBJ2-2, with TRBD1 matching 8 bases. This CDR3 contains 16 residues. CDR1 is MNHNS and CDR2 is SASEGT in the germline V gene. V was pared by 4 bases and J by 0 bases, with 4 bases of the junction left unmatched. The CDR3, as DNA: TGTGCCAGCAGTGGAACAGGGGGATCGAACACCGGGGAGCTGTTTTTT. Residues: CASSGTGGSNTGELFF.

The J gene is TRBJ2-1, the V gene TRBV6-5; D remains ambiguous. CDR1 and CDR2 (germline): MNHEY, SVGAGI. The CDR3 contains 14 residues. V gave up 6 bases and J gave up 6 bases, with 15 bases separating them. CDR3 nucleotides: TGTGCCAGCAGCAACGAATTGGCCTCCAATGAGCAGTTCTTC. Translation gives CASSNELASNEQFF.

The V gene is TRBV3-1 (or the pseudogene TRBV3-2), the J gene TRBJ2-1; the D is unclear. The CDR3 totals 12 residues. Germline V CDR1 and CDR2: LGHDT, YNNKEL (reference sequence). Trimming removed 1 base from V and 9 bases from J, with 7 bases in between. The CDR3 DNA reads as TGTGCCAGCAGCCAAGCGGGTACTGAGCAGTTCTTC. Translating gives CASSQAGTEQFF.

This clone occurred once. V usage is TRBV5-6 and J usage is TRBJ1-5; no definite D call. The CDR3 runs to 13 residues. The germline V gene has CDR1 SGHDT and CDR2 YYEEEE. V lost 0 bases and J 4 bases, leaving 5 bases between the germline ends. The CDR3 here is CASSLAGNQPQHF. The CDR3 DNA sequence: TGTGCCAGCAGCTTGGCCGGGAATCAGCCCCAGCATTTT.

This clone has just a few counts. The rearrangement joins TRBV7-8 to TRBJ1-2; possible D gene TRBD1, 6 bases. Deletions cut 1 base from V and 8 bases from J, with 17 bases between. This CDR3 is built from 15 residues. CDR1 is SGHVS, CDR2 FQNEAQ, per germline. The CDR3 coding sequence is TGTGCCAGCAGCTTAGACTCTTGGGGGCAGGGAGGCTACACCTTC. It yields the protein CASSLDSWGQGGYTF. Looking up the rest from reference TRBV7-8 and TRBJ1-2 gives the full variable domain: GAGVSQSPRYKVAKRGQDVALRCDPISGHVSLFWYQQALGQGPEFLTYFQNEAQLDKSGLPSDRFFAERPEGSVSTLKIQRTQQEDSAVYLCASSLDSWGQGGYTFGSGTRLTVV.

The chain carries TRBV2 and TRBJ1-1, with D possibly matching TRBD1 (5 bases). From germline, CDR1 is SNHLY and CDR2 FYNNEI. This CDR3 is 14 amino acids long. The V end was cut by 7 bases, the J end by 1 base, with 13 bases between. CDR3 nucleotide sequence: TGTGCCAGCAAAAGGACACGGACGAACACTGAAGCTTTCTTT. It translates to CASKRTRTNTEAFF.

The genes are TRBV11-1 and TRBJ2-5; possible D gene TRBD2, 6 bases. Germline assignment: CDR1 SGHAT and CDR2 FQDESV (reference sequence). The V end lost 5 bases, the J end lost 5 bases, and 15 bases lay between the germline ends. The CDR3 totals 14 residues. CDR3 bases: TGTGCCAGCAGCCTCGGACTACTGGGGGAGACCCAGTACTTC. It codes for CASSLGLLGETQYF.

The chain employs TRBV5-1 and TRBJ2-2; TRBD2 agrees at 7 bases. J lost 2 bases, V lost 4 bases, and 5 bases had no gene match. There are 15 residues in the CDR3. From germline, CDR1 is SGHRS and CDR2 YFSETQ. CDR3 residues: CASSTEAGNTGELFF. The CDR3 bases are TGCGCCAGCAGCACCGAAGCGGGAAACACCGGGGAGCTGTTTTTT.

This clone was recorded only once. The CDR3 loop reads CASSFLYVNTEAFF. The CDR3 nucleotides read TGTGCCAGCAGCTTCCTGTATGTTAACACTGAAGCTTTCTTT. V usage is TRBV13 and J usage is TRBJ1-1; D remains ambiguous. CDR3 size: 14 residues. CDR1 is PRHDT and CDR2 is FYEKMQ in the germline V gene (reference sequence). Trimming shortened V by 3 bases and J by 2 bases, and 10 bases separated the two germline ends.

CDR3 in amino acids: CASSVDPTGGSSQLFF. The CDR3 nucleotides are TGTGCCAGCAGCGTTGACCCAACAGGGGGCAGCTCGCAACTGTTTTTT. The J gene is TRBJ1-4, the V gene TRBV9; 9 bases align to TRBD1. Germline V gives CDR1 SGDLS, CDR2 YYNGEE. This CDR3 has 16 residues. Trimming at V came to 2 bases and at J to 12 bases, leaving 14 bases not matched to a gene.

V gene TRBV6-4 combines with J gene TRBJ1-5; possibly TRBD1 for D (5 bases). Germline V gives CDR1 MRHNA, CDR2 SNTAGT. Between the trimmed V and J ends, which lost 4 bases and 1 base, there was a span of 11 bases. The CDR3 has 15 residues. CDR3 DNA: TGTGCCAGCAGTGTTCAGGGAGGGAGCAATCAGCCCCAGCATTTT. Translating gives CASSVQGGSNQPQHF.

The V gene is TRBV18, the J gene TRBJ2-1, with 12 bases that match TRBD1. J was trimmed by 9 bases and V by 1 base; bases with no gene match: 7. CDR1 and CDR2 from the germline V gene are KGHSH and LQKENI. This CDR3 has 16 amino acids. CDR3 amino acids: CASSPLGTGGSGEQFF. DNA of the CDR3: TGTGCCAGCTCACCACTGGGGACAGGGGGCTCTGGTGAGCAGTTCTTC. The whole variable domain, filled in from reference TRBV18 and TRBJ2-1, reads NAGVMQNPRHLVRRRGQEARLRCSPMKGHSHVYWYRQLPEEGLKFMVYLQKENIIDESGMPKERFSAEFPKEGPSILRIQQVVRGDSAAYFCASSPLGTGGSGEQFFGPGTRLTVL.

CDR3 loop: CASSVEMQGYNEQFF. The CDR3 region has the DNA TGTGCCAGCAGCGTAGAAATGCAGGGCTACAATGAGCAGTTCTTC. This chain uses TRBV9 with TRBJ2-1, with D possibly matching TRBD1 (5 bases). The CDR3 is 15 residues long. The ends were cut back, 0 bases at V and 3 bases at J, with 10 bases in the middle. Germline CDR1 is SGDLS and CDR2 is YYNGEE.